This TCR beta chain was sequenced for a study of blood T cell repertoires in COVID-19. Looked up from germline, CDR1 is MDHEN and CDR2 is SYDVKM. V shed 5 bases and J shed 7 bases, with 12 bases lying between them. There are 13 residues in the CDR3. TCRdb's table, derived via immunoSEQ multiplex PCR, lists solely in-frame clones and lacks some. The sample yields around 99,000 clones, less than 85% seen once. This clone occurred once. This sequence originates from a human donor in a cohort sampled during active or convalescent COVID-19. V and J are TRBV28 and TRBJ2-1; tentatively, D is TRBD2 (6 bases). The sample was peripheral blood. The DNA of the CDR3 is TGTGCCAGCAGTCGGAGGGCTCGGAATGAGCAGTTCTTC. This gives the protein CASSRRARNEQFF.